The 13 T cell receptor beta chains below come from one sample, sequenced in a study of cytomegalovirus exposure and HLA in healthy donors. The PCR contained 60 Vbeta and 13 Jbeta primers. This table comes from immunoSEQ multiplex PCR, and its TCRdb copy is limited to in-frame clones, with some not included. Among under 200,000 clones listed, roughly 73% were seen once. The sample was PBMCs. The source is a male donor in good health and CMV-seronegative.

The chain combines TRBV2 with TRBJ2-1; 8 bases match TRBD1. From germline, CDR1 is SNHLY and CDR2 FYNNEI. This CDR3 has 15 amino acids. Losses at the gene ends were 8 bases for V and 6 bases for J; bases not matched to a gene: 12. The CDR3 loop reads CASWGGQGASNEQFF. CDR3 bases: TGTGCCAGCTGGGGTGGGCAGGGGGCGTCCAATGAGCAGTTCTTC.

The rearrangement joins TRBV28 to TRBJ2-7; 7 positions agree with TRBD1. There are 14 residues in the CDR3. From germline, CDR1 is MDHEN and CDR2 SYDVKM. The V gene end was trimmed by 8 bases and the J gene end by 0 bases; junction bases not matched to a gene: 7. The CDR3 reads CASRPTGSSYEQYF. The CDR3 nucleotides are TGTGCCAGCCGACCGACAGGGAGCTCCTACGAGCAGTACTTC.

This chain connects TRBV5-1 to TRBJ1-3; D gene uncertain. Germline V lookup: CDR1 SGHRS, CDR2 YFSETQ. The CDR3 runs 15 residues. The V end was cut by 0 bases, the J end by 3 bases, with 10 bases between. The CDR3: CASSLGGFGGNTIYF. CDR3 coding DNA: TGCGCCAGCAGCTTGGGAGGCTTTGGTGGAAACACCATATATTTT.

The chain joins TRBV19 to TRBJ1-1; D may be TRBD1 (6 bases). Germline loops: CDR1 LNHDA, CDR2 SQIVND (reference sequence). The CDR3 length is 12 residues. Here the CDR3 DNA reads TGTGCAACAGGGTTTAGAGGGGCTGAAGCTTTCTTT. As protein: CATGFRGAEAFF.

The chain joins TRBV6-1 to TRBJ1-6; no clear D. This CDR3 contains 13 residues. Germline V lookup: CDR1 MNHNS, CDR2 SASEGT. V lost 7 bases, J lost 8 bases, and 12 bases lay in between. The chain's CDR3 is CASTTFSYSPLHF. The CDR3 nucleotides are TGTGCCAGCACAACCTTTAGCTATTCACCCCTCCACTTT.

The V gene is TRBV18, the J gene TRBJ2-1; 10 nucleotides match TRBD1. J was trimmed by 7 bases and V by 3 bases; bases with no gene match: 3. Germline CDR1 and CDR2: KGHSH and LQKENI. The CDR3 is made up of 14 amino acids. CDR3 region: CASSPRDRGNEQFF. The CDR3 DNA reads TGTGCCAGCTCACCGAGGGACAGGGGAAATGAGCAGTTCTTC.

This clone was recorded a few times. This chain connects TRBV5-8 to TRBJ1-1, with D unclear. The germline V and J ends were trimmed by 9 bases and 4 bases, with 16 bases remaining between them. This CDR3 is built from 13 residues. The V gene's germline CDR1 is SGHTS and CDR2 YDEGEE. The CDR3 loop reads CATSREATTEAFF. The CDR3 DNA reads as TGTGCCACCAGTAGGGAGGCCACCACTGAAGCTTTCTTT.

The chain is built from TRBV4-1 and TRBJ2-1; 11 nucleotides match TRBD1. The CDR3 is 16 amino acids. V gave up 1 base and J gave up 8 bases; unmatched junction bases: 7. Germline assignment: CDR1 MGHRA and CDR2 YSYEKL. The CDR3 nucleotides read TGCGCCAGCAGCCAAGGGCGTCGGACAGGGGGCGATGAGCAGTTCTTC. It translates to CASSQGRRTGGDEQFF.

The V call is TRBV19, the J call TRBJ2-6; D possibly corresponds to TRBD1 (6 bases). This CDR3 is 13 amino acids long. CDR1 is LNHDA, CDR2 SQIVND, per germline (reference sequence). V was clipped by 6 bases and J by 9 bases, with 12 bases between them. The CDR3 region has the DNA TGTGCCAGTAGCCCGACAGGAGTCAACGTCCTGACTTTC. Translated, it gives CASSPTGVNVLTF.

CDR3 in amino acids: CASSQGMVASGAYEQYF. CDR3 coding DNA: TGTGCCAGCAGCCAAGGGATGGTGGCTAGCGGGGCCTACGAGCAGTACTTC. This rearrangement joins TRBV4-2 to TRBJ2-7; 9 bases fit TRBD2. From germline, CDR1 is LGHNA and CDR2 YNFKEQ. V lost 1 base and J lost 2; bases outside the gene matches: 9. This CDR3 spans 17 amino acids.

The V call is TRBV20-1, the J call TRBJ2-5, with D possibly TRBD2 on 5 matching bases. The V and J ends lost 6 bases and 7 bases respectively, with 12 bases between them. This CDR3 spans 11 amino acids. CDR1 and CDR2 from the germline V gene are DFQATT and SNEGSKA (reference sequence). The DNA of the CDR3 is TGCAGTGCCTCACCCGGAGGGACCCAGTACTTC. It encodes CSASPGGTQYF.

The rearrangement joins TRBV28 to TRBJ2-5; 8 bases match TRBD2. Germline V lookup: CDR1 MDHEN, CDR2 SYDVKM. The CDR3 runs to 17 residues. V shed 6 bases, J shed 0 bases, and the junction held 12 bases outside the gene matches. The CDR3 DNA sequence: TGTGCCAGCAGCCACATATTAGCGGGGCTGTACCAAGAGACCCAGTACTTC. Translated: CASSHILAGLYQETQYF.

The chain employs TRBV6-5 and TRBJ1-4; D may be TRBD1 (5 bases). This CDR3 spans 11 amino acids. Trimming pared 2 bases from V and 10 bases from J, leaving 5 bases between. Germline-derived CDR1 and CDR2 are MNHEY and SVGAGI. This CDR3 is CASSYDRKLFF. In nucleotides, the CDR3 is TGTGCCAGCAGTTACGACAGAAAACTGTTTTTT.